The T cell receptor beta chain under discussion was sequenced for a study of T cells in Graves' hyperthyroidism and ophthalmopathy. There are 12 residues in the CDR3. CDR1 and CDR2 from the germline V gene are ENHRY and SYGVKD. The ends were cut back, 10 bases at V and 2 bases at J, with 12 bases in the middle. Template material for amplifying TCR beta CDR3 regions consisted of RNA transcripts. RT-PCR in the first round (using the HTBI primer set) targeted the TCR CDR3. Each CDR3 protein is one row after TCRdb ran MiXCR on the multiplex PCR reads. The top ten clones hold just under 8.5% of a sample with hundreds of thousands of distinct CDR3 sequences, 46% of them seen once.

This chain connects TRBV10-3 to TRBJ2-7, with D possibly matching TRBD1 (6 bases). Sequences were obtained from peripheral blood or thyroid tissue (not recorded which). The TCR was taken from a woman between 18 and 29 years old with Graves' hyperthyroidism. This CDR3 reads CASDRRTYEQYF. CDR3 coding DNA: TGTGCCAGCGACAGGCGCACCTACGAGCAGTACTTC.